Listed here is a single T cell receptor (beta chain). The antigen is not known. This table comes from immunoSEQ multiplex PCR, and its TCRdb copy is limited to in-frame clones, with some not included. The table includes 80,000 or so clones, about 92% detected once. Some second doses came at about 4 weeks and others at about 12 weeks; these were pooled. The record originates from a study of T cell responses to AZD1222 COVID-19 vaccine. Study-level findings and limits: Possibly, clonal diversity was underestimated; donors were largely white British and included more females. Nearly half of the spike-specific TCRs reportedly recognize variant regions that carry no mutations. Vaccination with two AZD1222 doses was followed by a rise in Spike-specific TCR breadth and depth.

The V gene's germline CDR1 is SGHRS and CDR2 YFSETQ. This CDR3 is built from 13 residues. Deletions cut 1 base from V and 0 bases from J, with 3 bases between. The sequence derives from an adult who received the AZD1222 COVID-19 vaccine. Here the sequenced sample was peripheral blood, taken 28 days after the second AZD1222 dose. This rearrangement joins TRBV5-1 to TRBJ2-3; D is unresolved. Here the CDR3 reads CASSLSSTDTQYF. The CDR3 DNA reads TGCGCCAGCAGCTTGTCCAGCACAGATACGCAGTATTTT.